This T cell receptor beta chain is drawn from a study of Graves' ophthalmopathy and Graves' hyperthyroidism. This clonotype has a count of ten or more. The CDR3 length is 15 residues. The germline gives CDR1 SGHRS, CDR2 YFSETQ. J lost 0 bases, V lost 4 bases, and 7 bases had no gene match. RNA transcripts provided the template for amplifying TCR beta CDR3 regions. Following a first-round RT-PCR that used HTBI primers, a second-round multiplex PCR was carried out. TCRdb independently ran MiXCR on the multiplex PCR reads; one entry per CDR3 protein. The sample holds about 410,000 distinct CDR3 sequences; roughly 18% are singletons and the top ten take more than 1.5%.

The chain employs TRBV5-1 and TRBJ2-7; 7 bases are shared with TRBD2. Sequencing was performed on peripheral blood. This clonotype was obtained from a woman between 18 and 30 years old with Graves' ophthalmopathy. The CDR3 nucleotides read TGCGCCAGCAGCGAACTAGCGACGAGCTCCTACGAGCAGTACTTC. This encodes CASSELATSSYEQYF.